This paragraph reports one T cell receptor beta chain. Germline CDR1 and CDR2: SGDLS and YYNGEE. V was cut by 4 bases and J by 2 bases, with 19 bases left in between. The CDR3 consists of 18 residues. In the original processing: The authors estimated nucleated cell counts from reference gene primer amplification. Measured with immunoSEQ multiplex PCR; TCRdb has only the in-frame clones, and not every one. V, J and clone size reflect that table, while D and trimming were determined from the DNA. The sample has 150,000 or so clones, more than 85% seen once. This sample stems from a study of blood T cell repertoires in COVID-19. As for the study in general: COVID-19 samples, acute and convalescent, were from the United States, Italy and Spain. From T cells, B-cell-depleted T cells, or PBMCs came the material, which was cDNA or gDNA.

The gene calls are TRBV9 and TRBJ1-6; D unresolved. The sequencing input was peripheral blood. This sequence was found in a man younger than 35 with acute or convalescent COVID-19. The DNA for the CDR3 is TGTGCCAGCAGCACCCGGGAGTCTCTGGACGCCTATAATTCACCCCTCCACTTT. Amino acid sequence: CASSTRESLDAYNSPLHF.